The following is a TCR beta chain sequence with its context. Its antigen is not identified. This record belongs to a study of persistence of HIV-infected CD4 T cells. Study-level points and caveats: The rare CMV-responding cells with HIV-1 proviruses were not separately TCR-sequenced. Proviral oligoclonality tracked with TCR oligoclonality within the same sorted cells.

This nonspecific control used anti-CD3/anti-CD28 bead stimulation of CD4+ T cells. Sorting selected CD4+ T cells upregulating both CD40 ligand and CD69. Donors had undetectable plasma HIV-1 RNA, under 50 copies/mL, for 4+ years. The libraries were made with immunoSEQ version 4 in survey mode. TCRdb's copy holds only in-frame clones and misses some; the assay was immunoSEQ multiplex PCR. The table records about 45,000 clones, about 87% of them present only once. Looked up from germline, CDR1 is KGHDR and CDR2 is SFDVKD. V lost 1 base, J lost 1 base, and 1 base stayed unmatched. The CDR3 spans 15 residues.

Specimen: CD4+ T cells sorted from PBMCs after approximately 19-hour stimulation, collected from a patient who received antiretroviral therapy. This sequence joins TRBV24-1 and TRBJ2-3, with 7 bases identical to TRBD2. The sequence was collected from an adult woman with HIV who was CMV-seropositive. CDR3 residues: CATSDFAGGTDTQYF. Here the CDR3 DNA reads TGTGCCACCAGTGATTTCGCGGGGGGCACAGATACGCAGTATTTT.